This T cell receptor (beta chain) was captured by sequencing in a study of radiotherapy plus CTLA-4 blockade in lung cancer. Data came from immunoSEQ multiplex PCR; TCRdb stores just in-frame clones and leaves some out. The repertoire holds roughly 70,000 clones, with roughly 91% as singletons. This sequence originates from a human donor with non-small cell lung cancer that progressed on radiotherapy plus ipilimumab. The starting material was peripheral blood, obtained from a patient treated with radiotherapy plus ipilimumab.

The CDR3, as DNA: TGTGCCAGCAGCTTGGGTAGTCTAGCGGGAGGCTATGAGCAGTTCTTC. Protein: CASSLGSLAGGYEQFF. The V gene is TRBV11-3, the J gene TRBJ2-1; 11 bases fit TRBD2. With V trimmed by 3 bases and J by 8 bases, 9 bases remained unmatched. CDR1 is SGHNT and CDR2 is YENEEA in the germline V gene. The CDR3 spans 16 residues.